These T cell receptor beta chains were read from a single sample in a study of blood T cell repertoires in COVID-19. The assay was immunoSEQ multiplex PCR, and TCRdb's table has in-frame clones only and misses some. The table shows 85,000 to 120,000 clones, with about 79% occurring only once. The sequenced sample was peripheral blood. Receptor source: an older man with COVID-19, enrolled during active disease. The CDR3 runs from the conserved cysteine through the conserved F or W. Each record gives: V gene, J gene, CDR3 length, CDR3 protein.

TRBV5-1	TRBJ1-1	14	CASNIGAEWTEAFF
TRBV18	TRBJ2-5	14	CASSPVLAAETQYF
TRBV6-5	TRBJ1-1	14	CASSTGTVNTEAFF
TRBV23-1	TRBJ1-6	17	CASSQSTRDRGCSPLHF
TRBV20-1	TRBJ1-1	11	CSAAGDAEAFF
TRBV24-1	TRBJ2-2	13	CATYSLDTGELFF
TRBV5-1	TRBJ1-3	15	CASSLPGQDGNTIYF
TRBV25-1	TRBJ2-3	14	CASSGGLVTDTQYF
TRBV19	TRBJ1-6	15	CASSLQIGNNSPLHF
TRBV5-4	TRBJ1-4	15	CASSLPGTGSEKLFF
TRBV7-2	TRBJ2-4	15	CASSLSWGRENIQYF
TRBV10-3	TRBJ1-1	15	CAISDRTGGNTEAFF
TRBV13	TRBJ1-6	16	CASSFGRGLGNSPLHF
TRBV25-1	TRBJ1-1	14	CASSEPGQFTGAFF
TRBV28	TRBJ1-2	15	CASSSIPGQNYGYTF
TRBV5-4	TRBJ1-2	17	CASSLSPEGRPGEGYTF
TRBV5-1	TRBJ1-1	13	CASSSARDTEAFF
TRBV19	TRBJ2-1	13	CASSTGGYNEQFF
TRBV19	TRBJ2-5	14	CASSLGTSGETQYF
TRBV19	TRBJ2-5	14	CASSLRGSGETQYF
TRBV5-1	TRBJ1-2	17	CASSLAIGEQFNYGYTF
TRBV19	TRBJ2-5	14	CASSIGASKETQYF
TRBV6-6	TRBJ1-1	12	CASSDSSVKAFF
TRBV6-5	TRBJ2-2	15	CASSNRQGATGELFF
TRBV13	TRBJ2-1	15	CASSPGLAGTDEQFF
TRBV6-5	TRBJ2-7	15	CASSYSKAGGYEQYF
TRBV7-3	TRBJ2-2	18	CASSLYGTSGSRTGELFF
TRBV9	TRBJ2-5	14	CASSGGTGGETQYF
TRBV28	TRBJ2-3	15	CASSVDRGQTDTQYF
TRBV5-6	TRBJ2-1	12	CASSLVGSGQFF
TRBV5-8	TRBJ2-2	16	CASSSWTGADTGELFF
TRBV5-6	TRBJ2-3	12	CASSLSVDTQYF
TRBV11-2	TRBJ2-7	16	CASSPDWASGSYEQYF
TRBV4-2	TRBJ2-7	15	CASSLRDRGTYEQYF
TRBV7-3	TRBJ2-2	14	CASSSLDSPGELFF
TRBV4-1	TRBJ1-5	17	CASSQYRTGTGHQPQHF
TRBV28	TRBJ2-1	18	CASSLSTFTSGFYNEQFF